These 4 T cell receptor beta chains were sequenced from one sample in a study of T cells after yellow fever vaccination. TCRdb analysed the 5' RACE reads with MiXCR anew, one entry per CDR3 protein. Of approximately 96,000 distinct CDR3 sequences in the sample, 8% to 10% were seen once. The sample was CD8+ T cells not binding an NS4B(214-222) dextramer, sorted from PBMCs, taken roughly 15 days after the first yellow fever vaccination. The receptors were gathered from a young man who received the YFV17D yellow fever vaccine.

The chain recombines TRBV18 with TRBJ1-2; TRBD1 matches at 11 bases. This CDR3 region has 18 residues. The V segment lost 3 bases and the J segment 5 bases; nucleotides outside the gene matches: 14. Per germline, CDR1 KGHSH and CDR2 LQKENI. The CDR3 bases are TGTGCCAGCTCACCGACGGACAGGGGGCAATATATAGGATATGGCTACACCTTC. The encoded protein is CASSPTDRGQYIGYGYTF.

This clonotype was detected only a few times. The V and J genes are TRBV20-1 and TRBJ1-3; D uncertain. Germline CDR1 reads DFQATT; CDR2 reads SNEGSKA (reference sequence). Trimming left V 1 base short and J 0 bases short, with 10 bases between. The length of the CDR3 is 15 residues. CDR3 sequence (DNA): TGCAGTGCTAGAGGCAGGCAGTTCTCTGGAAACACCATATATTTT. This codes for CSARGRQFSGNTIYF.

The rearrangement joins TRBV20-1 to TRBJ1-1; D may be TRBD1 (6 bases). The CDR3 has 20 residues. Germline V gene lookup returns CDR1 DFQATT and CDR2 SNEGSKA (reference sequence). CDR3 coding DNA: TGCAGAGCCAGGTCCGACAGGCCTCAAACTTTTTACGACGGTCCCGGTGAAGCTTTCTTT. Amino acid sequence: CRARSDRPQTFYDGPGEAFF.

The chain has TRBV19 and TRBJ1-2; D gene unclear. This CDR3 is 13 amino acids long. The V and J ends lost 7 bases and 2 bases respectively, with 11 bases between them. Germline V gives CDR1 LNHDA, CDR2 SQIVND (reference sequence). This CDR3 is CASKSWQNYGYTF. The CDR3 nucleotides read TGTGCCAGTAAATCCTGGCAGAACTATGGCTACACCTTC.